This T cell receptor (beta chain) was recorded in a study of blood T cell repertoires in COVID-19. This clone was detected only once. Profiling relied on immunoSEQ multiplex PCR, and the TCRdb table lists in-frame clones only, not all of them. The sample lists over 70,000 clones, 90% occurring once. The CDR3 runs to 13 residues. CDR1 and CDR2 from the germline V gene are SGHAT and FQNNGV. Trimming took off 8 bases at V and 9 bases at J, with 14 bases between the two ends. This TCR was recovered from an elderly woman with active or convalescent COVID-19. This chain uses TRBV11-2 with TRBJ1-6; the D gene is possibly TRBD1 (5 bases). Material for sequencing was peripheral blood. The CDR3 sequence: CASQKGLGSPLHF. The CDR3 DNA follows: TGTGCCAGCCAGAAGGGACTGGGTTCACCCCTCCACTTT.